This TCR beta chain originates from a study of blood T cell repertoires in COVID-19. At the level of the study: The samples span acute and convalescent COVID-19 from the United States, Italy and Spain. Sample material is recorded as cDNA or gDNA derived from T cells, B-cell-depleted T cells, or PBMCs.

Losses at the gene ends were 4 bases for V and 3 bases for J; bases not matched to a gene: 9. CDR1 is SGHRS, CDR2 YFSETQ, per germline. This CDR3 spans 16 amino acids. Per the original data handling: Reference gene primer amplification in the assay estimated nucleated cell counts. The protocol was immunoSEQ multiplex PCR, while the TCRdb copy is restricted to in-frame clones and leaves out a portion. Clone size and V and J calls were adopted from that table, with D and trimming inferred from the DNA. The table lists some 150,000 clones, about 80% of them singletons, with about 2.7% in the top ten. The sequencing input was peripheral blood. V gene TRBV5-1 combines with J gene TRBJ1-2, with 10 bases lining up with TRBD1. The clonotype comes from a human donor with acute or convalescent COVID-19. The donor label of this sample is uncertain. CDR3 residues: CASSPRSGQGDYGYTF. The CDR3 nucleotides read TGCGCCAGCAGCCCCCGATCTGGACAGGGGGACTATGGCTACACCTTC.